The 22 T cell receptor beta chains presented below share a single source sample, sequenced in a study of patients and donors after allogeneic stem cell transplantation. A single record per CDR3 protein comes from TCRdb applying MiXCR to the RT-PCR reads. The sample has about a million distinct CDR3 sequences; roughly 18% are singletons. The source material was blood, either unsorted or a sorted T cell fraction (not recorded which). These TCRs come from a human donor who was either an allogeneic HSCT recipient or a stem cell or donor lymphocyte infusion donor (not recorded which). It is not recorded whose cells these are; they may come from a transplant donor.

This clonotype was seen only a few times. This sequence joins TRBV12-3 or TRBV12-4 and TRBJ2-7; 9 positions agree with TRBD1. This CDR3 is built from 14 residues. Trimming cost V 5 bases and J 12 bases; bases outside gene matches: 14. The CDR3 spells CASSRTGAGRSSYF. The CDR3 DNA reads TGTGCCAGCAGTAGGACAGGGGCAGGTCGATCGTCGTACTTC.

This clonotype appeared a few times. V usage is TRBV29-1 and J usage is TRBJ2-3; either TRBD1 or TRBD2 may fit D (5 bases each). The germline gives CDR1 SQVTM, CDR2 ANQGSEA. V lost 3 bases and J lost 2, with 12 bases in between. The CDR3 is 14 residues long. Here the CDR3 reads CSVDGRDLTDTQYF. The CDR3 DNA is TGCAGCGTTGATGGCAGGGACCTCACAGATACGCAGTATTTT.

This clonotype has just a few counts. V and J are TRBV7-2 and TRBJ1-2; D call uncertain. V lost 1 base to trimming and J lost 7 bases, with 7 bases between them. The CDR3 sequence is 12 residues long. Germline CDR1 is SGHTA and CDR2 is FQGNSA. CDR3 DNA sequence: TGTGCCAGCAGCTTAGACGTCCCTGGCTACACCTTC. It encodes CASSLDVPGYTF.

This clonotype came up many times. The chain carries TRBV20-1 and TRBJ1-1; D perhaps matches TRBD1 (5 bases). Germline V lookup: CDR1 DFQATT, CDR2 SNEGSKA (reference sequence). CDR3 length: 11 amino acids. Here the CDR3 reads CRLHRFTEAFF. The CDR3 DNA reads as TGCAGGCTGCACAGGTTCACTGAAGCTTTCTTT.

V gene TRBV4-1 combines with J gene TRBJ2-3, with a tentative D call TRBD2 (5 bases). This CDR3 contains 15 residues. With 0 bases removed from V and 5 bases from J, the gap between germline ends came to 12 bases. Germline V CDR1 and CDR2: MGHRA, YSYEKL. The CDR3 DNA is TGCGCCAGCAGCCAAGAAAGGGTGAGGGTAGATACGCAGTATTTT. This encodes CASSQERVRVDTQYF.

CDR3: CASSLVSGRDTQYF. In DNA form, the CDR3 reads TGTGCCAGCAGCTTAGTGAGCGGGAGGGATACGCAGTATTTT. V gene TRBV7-3 combines with J gene TRBJ2-3; 9 bases align to TRBD2. V was clipped by 2 bases and J by 6 bases; unmatched bases: 3. Per the germline V gene, CDR1 is SGHTA and CDR2 is FQGTGA. The CDR3 contains 14 residues.

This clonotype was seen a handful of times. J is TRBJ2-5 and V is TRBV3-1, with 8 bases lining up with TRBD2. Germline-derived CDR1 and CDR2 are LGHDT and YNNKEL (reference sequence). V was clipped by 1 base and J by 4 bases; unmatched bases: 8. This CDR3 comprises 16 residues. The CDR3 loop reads CASSQGTSSGRETQYF. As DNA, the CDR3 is TGTGCCAGCAGCCAAGGGACTAGCTCTGGCCGAGAGACCCAGTACTTC.

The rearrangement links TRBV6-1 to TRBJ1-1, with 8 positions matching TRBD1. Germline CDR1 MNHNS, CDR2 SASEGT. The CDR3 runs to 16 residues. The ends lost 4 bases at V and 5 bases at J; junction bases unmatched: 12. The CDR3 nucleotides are TGTGCCAGCAGTGCCGACTTGGACAGGGTCGGAACTGAAGCTTTCTTT. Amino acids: CASSADLDRVGTEAFF.

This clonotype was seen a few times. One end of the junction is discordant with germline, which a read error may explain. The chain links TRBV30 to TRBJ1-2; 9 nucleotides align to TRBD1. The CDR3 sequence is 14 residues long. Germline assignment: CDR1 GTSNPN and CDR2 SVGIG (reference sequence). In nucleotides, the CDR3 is TGTGCCTGGAGTCTTACAGGGGGCTACTACGGCTACACCTTC. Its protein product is CAWSLTGGYYGYTF.

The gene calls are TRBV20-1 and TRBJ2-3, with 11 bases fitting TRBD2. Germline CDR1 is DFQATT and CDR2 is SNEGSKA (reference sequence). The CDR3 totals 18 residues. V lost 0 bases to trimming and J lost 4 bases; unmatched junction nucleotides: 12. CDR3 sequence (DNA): TGCAGTGCTAGAGATTTGGCACTAGCGGGAGACGTAGCAGATACGCAGTATTTT. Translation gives CSARDLALAGDVADTQYF.

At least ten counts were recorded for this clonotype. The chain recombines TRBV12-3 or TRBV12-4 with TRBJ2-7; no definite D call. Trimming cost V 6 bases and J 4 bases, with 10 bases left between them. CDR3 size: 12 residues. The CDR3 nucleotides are TGTGCCAGCAGCACCTTAGGGTACGAGCAGTACTTC. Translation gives CASSTLGYEQYF.

This CDR3 is CASSLTGLRLAEQYF. The CDR3 nucleotides read TGTGCCAGCAGCCTGACGGGCCTTCGACTTGCCGAGCAGTACTTC. The rearrangement links TRBV3-1 to TRBJ2-7; no clear D gene. CDR3 length: 15 amino acids. Germline CDR1 is LGHDT and CDR2 is YNNKEL (reference sequence). V lost 4 bases and J lost 6, with 19 bases in between.

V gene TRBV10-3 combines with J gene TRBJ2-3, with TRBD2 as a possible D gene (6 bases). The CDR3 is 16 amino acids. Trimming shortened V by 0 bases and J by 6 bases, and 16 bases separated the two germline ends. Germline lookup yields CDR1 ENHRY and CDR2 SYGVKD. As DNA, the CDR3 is TGTGCCATCAGTGAGTCGGGGCGGGGACCCCAGGATACGCAGTATTTT. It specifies CAISESGRGPQDTQYF.

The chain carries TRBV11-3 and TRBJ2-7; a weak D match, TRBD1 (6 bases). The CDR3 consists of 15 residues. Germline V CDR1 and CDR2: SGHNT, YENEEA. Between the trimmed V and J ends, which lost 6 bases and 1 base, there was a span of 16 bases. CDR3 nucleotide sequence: TGTGCCAGCAGTCCTGGGGGCGTTATTTCCTACGAGCAGTACTTC. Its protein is CASSPGGVISYEQYF.

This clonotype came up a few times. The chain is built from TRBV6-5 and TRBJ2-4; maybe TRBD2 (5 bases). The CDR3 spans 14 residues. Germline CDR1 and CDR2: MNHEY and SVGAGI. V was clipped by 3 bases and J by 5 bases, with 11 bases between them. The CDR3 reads CASSYDGLENIQYF. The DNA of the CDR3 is TGTGCCAGCAGTTATGACGGACTCGAAAACATTCAGTACTTC.

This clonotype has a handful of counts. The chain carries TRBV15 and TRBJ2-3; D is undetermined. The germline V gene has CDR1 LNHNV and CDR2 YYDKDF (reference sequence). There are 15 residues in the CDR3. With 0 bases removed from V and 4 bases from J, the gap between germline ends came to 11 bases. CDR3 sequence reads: CATSRDGTAADTQYF. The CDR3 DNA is TGTGCCACCAGCAGAGATGGTACCGCGGCAGATACGCAGTATTTT.

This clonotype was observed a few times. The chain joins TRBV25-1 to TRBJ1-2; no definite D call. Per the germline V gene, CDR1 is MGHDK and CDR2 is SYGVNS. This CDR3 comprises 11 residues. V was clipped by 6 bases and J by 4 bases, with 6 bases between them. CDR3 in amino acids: CASSHIYGYTF. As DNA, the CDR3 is TGTGCCAGCAGCCACATCTATGGCTACACCTTC.

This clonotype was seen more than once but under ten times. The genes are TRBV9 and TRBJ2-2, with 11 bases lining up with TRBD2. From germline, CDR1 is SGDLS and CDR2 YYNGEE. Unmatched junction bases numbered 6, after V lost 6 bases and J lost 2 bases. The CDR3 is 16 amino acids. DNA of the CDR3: TGTGCCAGCAACCCCCTAGCGGGGGGCAACACCGGGGAGCTGTTTTTT. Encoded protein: CASNPLAGGNTGELFF.

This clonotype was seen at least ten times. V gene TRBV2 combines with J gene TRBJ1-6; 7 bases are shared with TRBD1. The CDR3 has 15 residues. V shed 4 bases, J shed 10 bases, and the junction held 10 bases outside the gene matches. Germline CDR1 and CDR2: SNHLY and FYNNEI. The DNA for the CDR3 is TGTGCCAGCAGTGCCCGACAGGGTGCTAACTCACCCCTCCACTTT. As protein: CASSARQGANSPLHF.

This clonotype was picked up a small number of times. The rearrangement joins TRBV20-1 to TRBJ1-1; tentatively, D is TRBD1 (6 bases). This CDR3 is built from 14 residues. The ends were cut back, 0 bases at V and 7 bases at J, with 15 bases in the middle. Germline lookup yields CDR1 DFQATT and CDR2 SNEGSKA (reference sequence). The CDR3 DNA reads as TGCAGTGCTAGAGATAGGAGGGGGTCGCTTGAAGCTTTCTTT. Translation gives CSARDRRGSLEAFF.

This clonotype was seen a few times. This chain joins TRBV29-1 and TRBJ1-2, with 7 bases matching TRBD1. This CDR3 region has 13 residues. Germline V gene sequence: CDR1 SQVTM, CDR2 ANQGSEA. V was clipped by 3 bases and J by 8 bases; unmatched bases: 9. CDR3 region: CSVERQGASGYTF. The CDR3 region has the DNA TGCAGCGTTGAGAGACAGGGAGCGTCAGGCTACACCTTC.

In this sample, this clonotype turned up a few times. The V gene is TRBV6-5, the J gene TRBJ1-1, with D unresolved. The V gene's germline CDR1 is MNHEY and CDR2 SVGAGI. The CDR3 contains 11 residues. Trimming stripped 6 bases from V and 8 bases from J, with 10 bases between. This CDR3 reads CASRTPREAFF. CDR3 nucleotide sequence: TGTGCCAGCAGAACCCCGAGGGAAGCTTTCTTT.